This TCR beta chain is from a study of T-cell reconstitution after alpha-beta-depleted transplantation in children. CDR3 length equals 14 residues. Trimming cost V 5 bases and J 7 bases, with 14 bases left between them. In germline, CDR1 is SGHAT, CDR2 FQNNGV. Study observations and caveats: Roughly two months post-transplant, alpha-beta T cells reportedly originated from several hundred graft clones that had expanded. Some patients' high day-60 TCRbeta diversity was attributed to recipient cells surviving conditioning.

The authors prepared the TCRbeta library with unique molecular identifiers. TCRdb itself ran the PCR reads through MiXCR, one entry per CDR3 protein. The repertoire holds hundreds of thousands of distinct CDR3 sequences, under 15% seen once, with 0.79% in the top ten. A remark on this clonotype: The antigen remains unidentified.

The genes are TRBV11-2 and TRBJ1-4; D unresolved. The sequencing used PBMCs, collected before TCRalphabeta/CD19-depleted stem cell transplant. The receptor was derived from a girl under 10 years old with congenital amegakaryocytic thrombocytopenia, due to receive a stem cell transplant. The CDR3 DNA sequence: TGTGCCAGCAGCCTCTCCGCCGGGAGTGAAAAACTGTTTTTT. The encoded protein is CASSLSAGSEKLFF.